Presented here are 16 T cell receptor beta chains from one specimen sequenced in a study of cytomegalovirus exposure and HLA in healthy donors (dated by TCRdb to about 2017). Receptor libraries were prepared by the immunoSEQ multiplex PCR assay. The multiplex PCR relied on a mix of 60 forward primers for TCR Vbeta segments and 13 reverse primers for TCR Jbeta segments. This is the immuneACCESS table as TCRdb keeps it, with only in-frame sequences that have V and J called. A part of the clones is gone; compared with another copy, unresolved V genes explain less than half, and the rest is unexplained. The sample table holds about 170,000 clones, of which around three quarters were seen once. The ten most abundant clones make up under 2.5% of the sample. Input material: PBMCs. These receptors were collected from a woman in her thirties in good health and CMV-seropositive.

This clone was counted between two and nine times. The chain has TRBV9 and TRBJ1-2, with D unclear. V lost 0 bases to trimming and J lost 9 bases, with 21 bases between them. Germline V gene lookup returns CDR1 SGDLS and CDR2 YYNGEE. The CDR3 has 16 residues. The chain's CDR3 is CASSVGWGDSAVSYTF. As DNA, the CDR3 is TGTGCCAGCAGCGTAGGGTGGGGAGACTCCGCAGTCAGCTACACCTTC. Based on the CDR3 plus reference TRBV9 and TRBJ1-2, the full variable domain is DSGVTQTPKHLITATGQRVTLRCSPRSGDLSVYWYQQSLDQGLQFLIQYYNGEERAKGNILERFSAQQFPDLHSELNLSSLELGDSALYFCASSVGWGDSAVSYTFGSGTRLTVV.

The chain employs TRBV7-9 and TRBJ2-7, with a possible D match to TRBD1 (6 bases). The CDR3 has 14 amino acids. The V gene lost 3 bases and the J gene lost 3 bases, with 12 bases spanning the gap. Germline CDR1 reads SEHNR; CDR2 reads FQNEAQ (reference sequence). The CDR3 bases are TGTGCCAGCAGCTTTGGGGCAGGGGACTACGAGCAGTACTTC. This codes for CASSFGAGDYEQYF.

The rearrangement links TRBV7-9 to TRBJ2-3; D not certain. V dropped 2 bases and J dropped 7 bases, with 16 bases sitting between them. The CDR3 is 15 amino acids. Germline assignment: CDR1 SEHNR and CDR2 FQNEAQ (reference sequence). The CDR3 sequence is CASSLIQSESHTQYF. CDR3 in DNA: TGTGCCAGCAGCTTAATACAGTCGGAAAGCCATACGCAGTATTTT. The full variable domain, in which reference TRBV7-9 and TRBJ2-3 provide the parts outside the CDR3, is DTGVSQNPRHKITKRGQNVTFRCDPISEHNRLYWYRQTLGQGPEFLTYFQNEAQLEKSRLLSDRFSAERPKGSFSTLEIQRTEQGDSAMYLCASSLIQSESHTQYFGPGTRLTVL.

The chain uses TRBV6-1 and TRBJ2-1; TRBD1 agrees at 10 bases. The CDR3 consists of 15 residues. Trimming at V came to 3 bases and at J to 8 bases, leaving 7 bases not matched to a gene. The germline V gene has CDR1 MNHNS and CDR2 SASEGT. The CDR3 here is CASSETGTGVDEQFF. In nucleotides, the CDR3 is TGTGCCAGCAGTGAGACCGGGACAGGGGTGGATGAGCAGTTCTTC.

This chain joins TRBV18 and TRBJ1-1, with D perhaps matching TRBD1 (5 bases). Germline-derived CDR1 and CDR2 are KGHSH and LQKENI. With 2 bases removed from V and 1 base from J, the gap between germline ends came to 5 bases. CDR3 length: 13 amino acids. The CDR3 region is CASSPGQNTEAFF. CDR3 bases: TGTGCCAGCTCACCAGGACAGAACACTGAAGCTTTCTTT.

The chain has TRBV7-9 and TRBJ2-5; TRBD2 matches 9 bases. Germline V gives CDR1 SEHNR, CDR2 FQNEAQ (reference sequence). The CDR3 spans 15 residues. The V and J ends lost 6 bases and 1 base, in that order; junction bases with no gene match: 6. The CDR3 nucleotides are TGTGCCAGCAGTCATCGACTAGCGGTCCAAGAGACCCAGTACTTC. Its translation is CASSHRLAVQETQYF.

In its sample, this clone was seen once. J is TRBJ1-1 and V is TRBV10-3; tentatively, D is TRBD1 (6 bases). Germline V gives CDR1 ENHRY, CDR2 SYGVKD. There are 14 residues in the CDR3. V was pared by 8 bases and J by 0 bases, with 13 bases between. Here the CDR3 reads CAIQEGGVNTEAFF. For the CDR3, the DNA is TGTGCCATCCAGGAAGGGGGGGTGAACACTGAAGCTTTCTTT.

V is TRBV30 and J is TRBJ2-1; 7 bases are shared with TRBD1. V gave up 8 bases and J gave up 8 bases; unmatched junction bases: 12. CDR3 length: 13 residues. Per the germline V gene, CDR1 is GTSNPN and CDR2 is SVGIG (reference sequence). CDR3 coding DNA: TGTGCCCATTGGACAGGCCTTGGCGATGAGCAGTTCTTC. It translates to CAHWTGLGDEQFF. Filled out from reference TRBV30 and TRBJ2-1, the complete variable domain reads SQTIHQWPATLVQPVGSPLSLECTVEGTSNPNLYWYRQAAGRGLQLLFYSVGIGQISSEVPQNLSASRPQDRQFILSSKKLLLSDSGFYLCAHWTGLGDEQFFGPGTRLTVL.

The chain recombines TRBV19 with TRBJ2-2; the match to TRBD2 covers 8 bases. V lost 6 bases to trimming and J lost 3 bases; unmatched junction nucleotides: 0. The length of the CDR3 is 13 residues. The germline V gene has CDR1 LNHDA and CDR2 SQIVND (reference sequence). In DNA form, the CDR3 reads TGTGCCAGTAGCGGGAGGGACACCGGGGAGCTGTTTTTT. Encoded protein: CASSGRDTGELFF.

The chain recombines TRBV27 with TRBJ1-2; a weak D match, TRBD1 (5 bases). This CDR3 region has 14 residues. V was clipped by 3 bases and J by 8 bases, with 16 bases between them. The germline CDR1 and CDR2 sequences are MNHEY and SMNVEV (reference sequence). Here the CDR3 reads CASSFYGGGEGYTF. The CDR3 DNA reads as TGTGCCAGCAGTTTTTATGGGGGGGGAGAGGGCTACACCTTC.

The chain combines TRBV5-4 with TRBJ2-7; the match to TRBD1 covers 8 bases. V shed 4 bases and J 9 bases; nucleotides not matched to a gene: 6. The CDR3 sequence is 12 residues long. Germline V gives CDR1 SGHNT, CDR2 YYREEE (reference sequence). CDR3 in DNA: TGTGCCAGCAGCGAACAGGGGGTGGGGCAGTACTTC. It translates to CASSEQGVGQYF.

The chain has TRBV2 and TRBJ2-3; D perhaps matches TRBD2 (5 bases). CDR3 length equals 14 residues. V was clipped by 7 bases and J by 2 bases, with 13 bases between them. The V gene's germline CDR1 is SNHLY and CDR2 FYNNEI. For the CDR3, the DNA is TGTGCCAGCACCCCCGGGGAAAACACAGATACGCAGTATTTT. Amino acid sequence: CASTPGENTDTQYF.

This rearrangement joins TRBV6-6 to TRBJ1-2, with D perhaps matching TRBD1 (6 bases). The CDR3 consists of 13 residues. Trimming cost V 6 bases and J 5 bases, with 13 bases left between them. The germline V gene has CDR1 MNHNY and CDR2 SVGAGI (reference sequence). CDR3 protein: CASRPVGQYGYTF. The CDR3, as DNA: TGTGCCAGCAGACCCGTTGGACAGTATGGCTACACCTTC.

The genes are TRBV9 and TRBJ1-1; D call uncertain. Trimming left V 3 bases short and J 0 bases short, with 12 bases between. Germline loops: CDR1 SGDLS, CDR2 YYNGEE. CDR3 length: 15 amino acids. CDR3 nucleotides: TGTGCCAGCAGCGCGAGTATGAATATGAACACTGAAGCTTTCTTT. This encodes CASSASMNMNTEAFF.

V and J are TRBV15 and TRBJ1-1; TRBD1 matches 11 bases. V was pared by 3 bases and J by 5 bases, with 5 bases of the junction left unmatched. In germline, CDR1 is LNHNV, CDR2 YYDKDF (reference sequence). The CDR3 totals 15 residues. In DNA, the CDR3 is TGTGCCACCAGCAGGAAAGGGACAGGGGGAACTGAAGCTTTCTTT. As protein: CATSRKGTGGTEAFF.

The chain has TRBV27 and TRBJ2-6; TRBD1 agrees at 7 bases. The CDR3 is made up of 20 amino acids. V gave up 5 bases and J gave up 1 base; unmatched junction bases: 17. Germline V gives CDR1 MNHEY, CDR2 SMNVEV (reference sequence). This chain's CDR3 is CASSPRTGPTFSSGANVLTF. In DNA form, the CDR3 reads TGTGCCAGCAGTCCTCGGACAGGACCCACTTTTTCTTCTGGGGCCAACGTCCTGACTTTC.